The 25 T cell receptor beta chains given below trace back to one sample, sequenced in a study of blood T cell repertoires in COVID-19 (dated by TCRdb to the early 2020s). Libraries were made using the immunoSEQ multiplex PCR assay. TCRdb re-hosts the immuneACCESS table, in-frame sequences only. Its copies lack some clones; in the studies checked, an unresolved V gene accounts for under half of them, and the cause for the rest is not known. The sample table holds 200,000 or so clones, of which about 79% were seen once. About 1.3% of the sample goes to the ten largest clones. Source material: PBMCs or T cells enriched from blood (not recorded which). The receptors stem from a woman aged 40 to 50 with acute COVID-19.

J is TRBJ1-4 and V is TRBV28, with a possible D match to TRBD1 (6 bases). With 6 bases removed from V and 8 bases from J, the gap between germline ends came to 16 bases. CDR3 size: 14 residues. The V gene's germline CDR1 is MDHEN and CDR2 SYDVKM. CDR3 DNA: TGTGCCAGCAGATCGCAGGGGAGAGTGGAAAAACTGTTTTTT. Its translation is CASRSQGRVEKLFF.

The chain carries TRBV6-5 and TRBJ1-6; D not resolved. The germline CDR1 and CDR2 sequences are MNHEY and SVGAGI. V lost 8 bases to trimming and J lost 8 bases, with 13 bases between them. This CDR3 spans 13 amino acids. CDR3 nucleotide sequence: TGTGCCAGCCAGAGGCAGATCCATTCACCCCTCCACTTT. This codes for CASQRQIHSPLHF.

This chain uses TRBV10-3 with TRBJ1-3, with D unresolved. This CDR3 is 14 amino acids long. Germline values: CDR1 ENHRY, CDR2 SYGVKD. V lost 3 bases, J lost 0 bases, and 6 bases lay in between. The CDR3 DNA sequence: TGTGCCATCAGTGACGGTCGCTCTGGAAACACCATATATTTT. Encoded protein: CAISDGRSGNTIYF.

The CDR3 sequence is CASSDPGAGGSYEQYF. Written as DNA, the CDR3 is TGTGCCAGCAGTGATCCAGGGGCAGGGGGCTCCTACGAGCAGTACTTC. This chain links TRBV6-1 with TRBJ2-7; 7 bases fit TRBD1. This CDR3 is 16 amino acids long. In germline, CDR1 is MNHNS, CDR2 SASEGT. V lost 3 bases to trimming and J lost 0 bases; unmatched junction nucleotides: 8.

This sequence joins TRBV19 and TRBJ1-5, with 10 bases that match TRBD1. Germline V lookup: CDR1 LNHDA, CDR2 SQIVND (reference sequence). V trimming: 11 bases; J trimming: 6 bases; junction bases outside the gene matches: 4. The CDR3 runs 12 residues. CDR3 coding DNA: TGTGCCGAGGGGACAGGGGTTCAGCCCCAGCATTTT. Its translation: CAEGTGVQPQHF.

This chain connects TRBV28 to TRBJ1-5; no definite D call. The CDR3 contains 15 residues. Germline values: CDR1 MDHEN, CDR2 SYDVKM. The V end lost 6 bases, the J end lost 3 bases, and 15 bases lay between the germline ends. CDR3 coding DNA: TGTGCCAGCAGGGGAGATTTTGAGCTCAATCAGCCCCAGCATTTT. Protein product: CASRGDFELNQPQHF.

This chain connects TRBV7-9 to TRBJ1-1; D is unclear. The germline V gene encodes CDR1 SEHNR and CDR2 FQNEAQ (reference sequence). Trimming left V 1 base short and J 1 base short, with 10 bases between. This CDR3 spans 15 amino acids. The DNA for the CDR3 is TGTGCCAGCAGCTTAGGGAGGATCGAGAACACTGAAGCTTTCTTT. The encoded protein is CASSLGRIENTEAFF.

This clone appeared a single time. The rearrangement links TRBV4-2 to TRBJ1-5; D is perhaps TRBD1 (5 bases). V lost 0 bases to trimming and J lost 4 bases, with 10 bases between them. Germline-derived CDR1 and CDR2 are LGHNA and YNFKEQ. The CDR3 length is 15 residues. The CDR3 is CASSQERGGNQPQHF. The CDR3 DNA reads TGTGCCAGCAGCCAAGAAAGGGGCGGAAATCAGCCCCAGCATTTT.

By sample share, this clone is medium-sized. V and J are TRBV27 and TRBJ2-2; D is perhaps TRBD2 (7 bases). V lost 11 bases and J 5 bases, leaving 18 bases between the germline ends. There are 14 residues in the CDR3. Germline V gene sequence: CDR1 MNHEY, CDR2 SMNVEV (reference sequence). In DNA form, the CDR3 reads TGTGCCTGCCAGTCAGGGGAGGGGACCGGGGAGCTGTTTTTT. It yields the protein CACQSGEGTGELFF.

The chain combines TRBV6-2 or TRBV6-3 with TRBJ1-6, with D perhaps matching TRBD1 (6 bases). The CDR3 sequence is 15 residues long. Looked up from germline, CDR1 is MNHEY and CDR2 is SVGEGT. The V gene lost 0 bases and the J gene lost 6 bases, with 9 bases spanning the gap. The CDR3 nucleotides are TGTGCCAGCAGTTACTCAGGCAGGGGTAATTCACCCCTCCACTTT. Translation gives CASSYSGRGNSPLHF.

The V gene is TRBV11-2, the J gene TRBJ1-4; 7 nucleotides agree with TRBD1. V trimming: 1 base; J trimming: 3 bases; junction bases outside the gene matches: 2. Germline loops: CDR1 SGHAT, CDR2 FQNNGV. This CDR3 has 15 amino acids. CDR3 in DNA: TGTGCCAGCAGCTTAGGTGGGACAGCTAATGAAAAACTGTTTTTT. It encodes CASSLGGTANEKLFF. Full variable domain (outside the CDR3, taken from reference TRBV11-2 and TRBJ1-4): EAGVAQSPRYKIIEKRQSVAFWCNPISGHATLYWYQQILGQGPKLLIQFQNNGVVDDSQLPKDRFSAERLKGVDSTLKIQPAKLEDSAVYLCASSLGGTANEKLFFGSGTQLSVL.

The chain combines TRBV3-1 (or the pseudogene TRBV3-2) with TRBJ1-2; 9 bases line up with TRBD1. The CDR3 consists of 13 residues. Germline V CDR1 and CDR2: LGHDT, YNNKEL (reference sequence). V shed 6 bases, J shed 4 bases, and the junction held 3 bases outside the gene matches. CDR3 sequence: CASRPGQGYGYTF. Written as DNA, the CDR3 is TGTGCCAGCAGGCCGGGACAGGGCTATGGCTACACCTTC.

V gene TRBV4-1 combines with J gene TRBJ1-1; no reliable D call. CDR3 length: 14 residues. Germline CDR1 is MGHRA and CDR2 is YSYEKL. V shed 1 base and J shed 3 bases, with 9 bases lying between them. In nucleotides, the CDR3 is TGCGCCAGCAGCCAAGTCTCCTCGGACACTGAAGCTTTCTTT. Translated: CASSQVSSDTEAFF.

The chain links TRBV9 to TRBJ2-1; 8 bases map to TRBD2. The germline V gene has CDR1 SGDLS and CDR2 YYNGEE. CDR3 length equals 14 residues. The V and J ends lost 3 bases and 8 bases, in that order; junction bases with no gene match: 7. The DNA of the CDR3 is TGTGCCAGCAGCGCCCGGGGGGGTACGGATGAGCAGTTCTTC. Encoded protein: CASSARGGTDEQFF.

This clone was observed once. The chain couples TRBV2 to TRBJ1-5; TRBD1 is a possible D gene (5 bases). The ends were cut back, 7 bases at V and 4 bases at J, with 14 bases in the middle. Germline assignment: CDR1 SNHLY and CDR2 FYNNEI. CDR3 length: 14 residues. In DNA form, the CDR3 reads TGTGCCAGCATTGGCCAGGGACTGAATCAGCCCCAGCATTTT. The encoded protein is CASIGQGLNQPQHF.

This chain uses TRBV5-4 with TRBJ2-7, with 12 bases identical to TRBD1. Germline V CDR1 and CDR2: SGHNT, YYREEE (reference sequence). V gave up 7 bases and J gave up 5 bases; unmatched junction bases: 7. This CDR3 is built from 14 residues. This chain's CDR3 is CASSRDRGPNEQYF. The CDR3 nucleotides are TGTGCCAGCTCCCGGGACAGGGGGCCTAACGAGCAGTACTTC.

In the case of this clone: This sequence may be a read error, since a much larger clone differs from it by one base. In the same sample, other DNA sequences code for this CDR3. The V call is TRBV18, the J call TRBJ2-1; 9 bases align to TRBD2. The V and J ends lost 6 bases and 13 bases, in that order; junction bases with no gene match: 16. In germline, CDR1 is KGHSH, CDR2 LQKENI. This CDR3 is 15 amino acids long. CDR3 residues: CASSPETSGSSRQFF. For the CDR3, the DNA is TGTGCCAGCTCCCCGGAAACTAGCGGGTCATCCCGTCAGTTCTTC. Together with reference TRBV18 and TRBJ2-1, the CDR3 gives the full variable domain: NAGVMQNPRHLVRRRGQEARLRCSPMKGHSHVYWYRQLPEEGLKFMVYLQKENIIDESGMPKERFSAEFPKEGPSILRIQQVVRGDSAAYFCASSPETSGSSRQFFGPGTRLTVL.

V usage is TRBV18 and J usage is TRBJ2-1; 14 positions match TRBD2. CDR3 length: 18 residues. The V segment lost 4 bases and the J segment 8 bases; nucleotides outside the gene matches: 13. Germline CDR1 KGHSH, CDR2 LQKENI. CDR3 sequence reads: CASSLIGTSGSNGDEQFF. The CDR3 DNA is TGTGCCAGCTCACTTATCGGGACTAGCGGGAGTAATGGCGATGAGCAGTTCTTC.

CDR3 in amino acids: CASRSRAREQYF. The CDR3 nucleotides read TGTGCCAGCAGGTCCAGGGCACGCGAGCAGTACTTC. This rearrangement joins TRBV28 to TRBJ2-7; possible D gene TRBD1, 5 bases. This CDR3 contains 12 residues. V was trimmed by 6 bases and J by 6 bases, leaving 12 bases between them. In germline, CDR1 is MDHEN, CDR2 SYDVKM.

A note on this clone: Different DNA sequences within this sample yield the same CDR3. This chain connects TRBV4-1 to TRBJ2-1; 7 positions match TRBD2. The trim removed 1 base at V and 1 base at J, leaving 4 bases unmatched. The CDR3 is made up of 16 amino acids. CDR1 MGHRA and CDR2 YSYEKL come from the germline V gene. CDR3 sequence: CASSQVLRGSYNEQFF. The CDR3 nucleotides are TGCGCCAGCAGCCAAGTGTTGCGGGGGTCCTACAATGAGCAGTTCTTC.

For this clone: Germline is not matched at one junction end, which may reflect a read error. CDR3 DNA: TGTGCCAGCACTTTAGGGGGGTGGAGCACTGAAGCTTTCTTT. Translating it yields CASTLGGWSTEAFF. V and J are TRBV27 and TRBJ1-1; possible D gene TRBD1, 6 bases. CDR1 is MNHEY, CDR2 SMNVEV, per germline (reference sequence). The length of the CDR3 is 14 residues.

J is TRBJ1-2 and V is TRBV6-5, with D possibly being TRBD1 (5 bases). Germline V lookup: CDR1 MNHEY, CDR2 SVGAGI. This CDR3 contains 13 residues. Trimming took 6 bases from V and 8 from J, leaving 16 bases between them. CDR3 amino acids: CASRPGGAHGYTF. Written as DNA, the CDR3 is TGTGCCAGCAGGCCCGGAGGGGCGCACGGCTACACCTTC.

The gene calls are TRBV5-4 and TRBJ2-3; perhaps TRBD1 as D (6 bases). V was clipped by 0 bases and J by 0 bases, with 8 bases between them. The CDR3 runs to 15 residues. Germline V CDR1 and CDR2: SGHNT, YYREEE (reference sequence). This chain's CDR3 is CASSLGGRSTDTQYF. The CDR3 coding sequence is TGTGCCAGCAGCTTGGGGGGGCGGAGCACAGATACGCAGTATTTT.

The gene calls are TRBV5-1 and TRBJ2-1; 8 nucleotides line up with TRBD2. Per germline, CDR1 SGHRS and CDR2 YFSETQ. With 3 bases clipped from V and 6 bases from J, the junction kept 5 bases outside the gene matches. The CDR3 covers 14 residues. For the CDR3, the DNA is TGCGCCAGCAGCTCAGGACTAGCCCCCAATGAGCAGTTCTTC. This codes for CASSSGLAPNEQFF. Drawing the rest from reference TRBV5-1 and TRBJ2-1, the complete variable domain is KAGVTQTPRYLIKTRGQQVTLSCSPISGHRSVSWYQQTPGQGLQFLFEYFSETQRNKGNFPGRFSGRQFSNSRSEMNVSTLELGDSALYLCASSSGLAPNEQFFGPGTRLTVL.

CDR3 protein: CASSRDRVNEQFF. In nucleotides, the CDR3 is TGTGCCAGCAGCCGTGACAGGGTCAATGAGCAGTTCTTC. The chain couples TRBV7-2 to TRBJ2-1; 7 bases are shared with TRBD1. The ends lost 5 bases at V and 6 bases at J; junction bases unmatched: 4. This CDR3 has 13 amino acids. Germline-derived CDR1 and CDR2 are SGHTA and FQGNSA.